This T cell receptor beta chain was documented in a study of CD8 T cells in ankylosing spondylitis. General study results and limits: Some of the motif variants had earlier been found in reactive arthritis patients' fluid and blood. Several highly homologous variants made up a TCR beta motif, and this motif appeared characteristic of ankylosing spondylitis blood. Reportedly, significant enrichment of disease-linked clones occurred in matched ankylosing spondylitis synovial fluid.

With 4 bases clipped from V and 3 bases from J, the junction kept 4 bases outside the gene matches. The germline V gene encodes CDR1 SGHVS and CDR2 FQNEAQ. The CDR3 has 14 amino acids. Molecular-barcoded quantitative 5'-RACE produced these TCR beta libraries. One entry per CDR3 protein results from TCRdb running MiXCR on the 5' RACE reads. The sample shows under 250,000 distinct CDR3 sequences, around 10% of them seen only once. A few counts support this clonotype. Its specificity is unknown. The TCR was taken from a male donor with ankylosing spondylitis or in good health (not recorded which). Sample: blood, either unsorted or a sorted T cell fraction (not recorded which). The rearrangement links TRBV7-8 to TRBJ2-7; 9 nucleotides agree with TRBD1. The CDR3 reads CASSSTTGGYEQYF. In DNA, the CDR3 is TGTGCCAGCAGCTCCACGACAGGGGGCTACGAGCAGTACTTC.